This T cell receptor (beta chain) was found in a study of blood T cell repertoires in COVID-19. About the research overall: Sites in the United States, Italy and Spain provided acute and convalescent COVID-19 samples. Sources were T cells, B-cell-depleted T cells, or PBMCs; the material itself was cDNA or gDNA.

Under the authors' procedure: Amplified reference gene primers provided the basis for estimating nucleated cell counts. Here immunoSEQ multiplex PCR was the method, and the copy in TCRdb shows in-frame clones only, minus some. Clonal size and the V and J genes are those of that table, whereas D and trimming came from the DNA. The data show around 200,000 clones, roughly 80% seen once. Germline CDR1 SGHTS, CDR2 YDEGEE. V was pared by 0 bases and J by 9 bases, with 15 bases between. The CDR3 contains 15 residues. The V gene is TRBV5-8, the J gene TRBJ2-2; possible D gene TRBD2, 6 bases. This TCR derives from a woman aged 45 to 65 with acute or convalescent COVID-19. Sequenced: peripheral blood. The CDR3 spells CASSLGGWRARELFF. The CDR3 DNA reads TGTGCCAGCAGCTTGGGAGGATGGAGGGCCAGGGAGCTGTTTTTT.